This TCR beta chain emerged from a study of Ad26.COV2.S vaccination and SARS-CoV-2 variants. General study points: The study found similar non-spike TCR breadth in vaccine and placebo recipients.

The repertoire was sequenced with immunoSEQ multiplex PCR; TCRdb's copy has only in-frame clones and lacks some. The sample records about 350,000 clones, about 87% being singletons. Treatment noted: about 20 received Ad26.COV2.S at low or high dose, single or two shots; roughly five received placebo; per-sample allocation not given. Samples came from day 63 after the first vaccine or placebo injection. Spike of the Wuhan-strain SARS-CoV-2 was expressed by an Ad26 vector, which formed the vaccine. Comment on this clone: Its specificity is unknown.

This clonotype was obtained from a person aged 18-60 years who received the Ad26.COV2.S COVID-19 vaccine or a placebo. The source was peripheral blood, collected in a trial of Ad26.COV2.S vaccine versus placebo.

CDR3 in DNA: TGCGCCAGCAGCTTAGGTGGGGGCATTCAGTACTTC. Encoded protein: CASSLGGGIQYF. The chain is built from TRBV5-1 and TRBJ2-4; the D call may be TRBD1 or TRBD2 (5 bases each). Germline V gene lookup returns CDR1 SGHRS and CDR2 YFSETQ. Trimming stripped 2 bases from V and 9 bases from J, with 9 bases between. This CDR3 region has 12 residues.